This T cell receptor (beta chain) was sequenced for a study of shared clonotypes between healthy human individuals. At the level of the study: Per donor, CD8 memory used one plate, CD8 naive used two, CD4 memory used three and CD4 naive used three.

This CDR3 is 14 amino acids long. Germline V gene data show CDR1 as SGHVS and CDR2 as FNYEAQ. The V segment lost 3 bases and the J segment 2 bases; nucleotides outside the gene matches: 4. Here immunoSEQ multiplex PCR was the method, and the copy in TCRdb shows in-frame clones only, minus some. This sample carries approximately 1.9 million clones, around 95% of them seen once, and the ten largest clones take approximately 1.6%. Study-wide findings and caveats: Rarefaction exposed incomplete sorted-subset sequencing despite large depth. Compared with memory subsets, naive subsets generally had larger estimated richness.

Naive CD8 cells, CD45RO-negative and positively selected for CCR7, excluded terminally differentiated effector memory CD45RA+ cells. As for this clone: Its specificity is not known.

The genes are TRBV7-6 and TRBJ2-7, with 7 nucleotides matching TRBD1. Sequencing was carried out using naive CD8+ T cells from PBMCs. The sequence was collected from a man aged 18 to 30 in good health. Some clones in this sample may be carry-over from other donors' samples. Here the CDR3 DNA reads TGTGCCAGCAGCTTTTCCCAGGGGGCCTACGAGCAGTACTTC. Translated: CASSFSQGAYEQYF.